These 30 T cell receptor beta chains originate from one sample sequenced in a study of vaccination and CD4 T cells after COVID-19. Each CDR3 protein is one row after TCRdb ran MiXCR on the PCR reads. Among approximately 40,000 distinct CDR3 sequences listed, around 39% were seen once. Time point meaning: late sampling 161 to 241 days after vaccination in three convalescent patients. The sample here was CD4+ T cells from blood, taken about 7 months after SARS-CoV-2 vaccination. These receptors were collected from a human donor who had recovered from COVID-19.

The CDR3 DNA reads TGTGCCAGCAGCGCAGACAGGGTTAGCTCCTACGAGCAGTACTTC. Protein product: CASSADRVSSYEQYF. The V and J genes are TRBV7-2 and TRBJ2-7; TRBD1 aligns across 7 bases. The CDR3 has 15 residues. Germline loops: CDR1 SGHTA, CDR2 FQGNSA. The junction had 7 bases not matched to a gene; V was cut back by 5 bases and J by 0 bases. The full variable domain, rest sourced from reference TRBV7-2 and TRBJ2-7, is GAGVSQSPSNKVTEKGKDVELRCDPISGHTALYWYRQSLGQGLEFLIYFQGNSAPDKSGLPSDRFSAERTGGSVSTLTIQRTQQEDSAVYLCASSADRVSSYEQYFGPGTRLTVT.

This clonotype has more than one count but fewer than ten. The gene calls are TRBV6-1 and TRBJ2-3; 11 bases match TRBD2. The CDR3 sequence is 19 residues long. In germline, CDR1 is MNHNS, CDR2 SASEGT. The trim removed 2 bases at V and 0 bases at J, leaving 10 bases unmatched. Here the CDR3 DNA reads TGTGCCAGCAGTGAAAGGCTAGCGGGAGGTGGGCCTAGCACAGATACGCAGTATTTT. As protein: CASSERLAGGGPSTDTQYF.

This clonotype was recorded at least ten times. This rearrangement joins TRBV6-5 to TRBJ1-2; perhaps TRBD1 as D (5 bases). The CDR3 is 13 residues long. Trimming left V 2 bases short and J 7 bases short, with 11 bases between. The germline CDR1 and CDR2 sequences are MNHEY and SVGAGI. CDR3 protein: CASSYPGGTGYTF. Here the CDR3 DNA reads TGTGCCAGCAGTTACCCTGGGGGTACTGGCTACACCTTC.

In nucleotides, the CDR3 is TGCAGTGCTAGTGAGGGACTAGCGGGATTTTACGAGCAGTACTTC. Translation gives CSASEGLAGFYEQYF. The chain employs TRBV20-1 and TRBJ2-7; 13 bases are shared with TRBD2. Losses at the gene ends were 3 bases for V and 4 bases for J; bases not matched to a gene: 6. From germline, CDR1 is DFQATT and CDR2 SNEGSKA (reference sequence). The CDR3 extends over 15 amino acids.

This chain joins TRBV28 and TRBJ1-5; D unclear. V lost 6 bases and J lost 2, with 20 bases in between. CDR1 and CDR2 (germline): MDHEN, SYDVKM. The CDR3 length is 17 residues. The CDR3 coding sequence is TGTGCCAGCAGGGCTTACAAGAATCCGGTGGGCAATCAGCCCCAGCATTTT. Protein sequence: CASRAYKNPVGNQPQHF.

The chain is built from TRBV28 and TRBJ1-3; 7 positions agree with TRBD1. CDR3 size: 15 residues. Trimming at V came to 6 bases and at J to 2 bases, leaving 7 bases not matched to a gene. The germline V gene encodes CDR1 MDHEN and CDR2 SYDVKM. CDR3 amino acids: CASSDVTGAGNTIYF. The CDR3 DNA reads TGTGCCAGCAGCGACGTTACAGGGGCTGGAAACACCATATATTTT.

The chain combines TRBV21-1 with TRBJ1-5; the listed D gene, TRBD1, was not tested against the DNA. TRBV21-1 represents a pseudogene. The CDR3 runs to 17 residues. The CDR3 DNA reads TGTGCCAGCAGCCCTAAAGGGGGGTTTTCTAGCAATCAGCCCCAGCATTTT. Translation gives CASSPKGGFSSNQPQHF.

This chain uses TRBV6-5 with TRBJ1-2, with 8 bases fitting TRBD1. From germline, CDR1 is MNHEY and CDR2 SVGAGI. The CDR3 contains 14 residues. Losses at the gene ends were 0 bases for V and 6 bases for J; bases not matched to a gene: 3. The CDR3 loop reads CASSYSQGAHGYTF. CDR3 bases: TGTGCCAGCAGTTACTCTCAGGGGGCCCATGGCTACACCTTC.

J is TRBJ2-1 and V is TRBV29-1, with 8 bases identical to TRBD2. J gave up 12 bases and V 0 bases, and 4 bases lay outside the gene matches. The CDR3 is 12 residues long. Per the germline V gene, CDR1 is SQVTM and CDR2 is ANQGSEA. DNA for the CDR3: TGCAGCGTTGAAGATAGCGGGACAACGCAGTTCTTC. It codes for CSVEDSGTTQFF.

The rearrangement uses TRBV7-2 and TRBJ2-7; D possibly uses TRBD1 or TRBD2 (5 bases each). CDR3 length equals 13 residues. Trimming pared 9 bases from V and 0 bases from J, leaving 12 bases between. From germline, CDR1 is SGHTA and CDR2 FQGNSA. CDR3 region: CASGTPSSYEQYF. The CDR3, as DNA: TGTGCCAGTGGGACCCCGAGCTCCTACGAGCAGTACTTC. Variable domain in full (rest from reference TRBV7-2 and TRBJ2-7): GAGVSQSPSNKVTEKGKDVELRCDPISGHTALYWYRQSLGQGLEFLIYFQGNSAPDKSGLPSDRFSAERTGGSVSTLTIQRTQQEDSAVYLCASGTPSSYEQYFGPGTRLTVT.

This clonotype was detected a few times. This sequence joins TRBV20-1 and TRBJ2-5; TRBD2 matches 11 bases. CDR1 DFQATT and CDR2 SNEGSKA come from the germline V gene (reference sequence). V lost 2 bases and J lost 5; bases outside the gene matches: 7. The CDR3 is 15 residues long. Here the CDR3 reads CSARSTSGSPETQYF. The CDR3 DNA follows: TGCAGTGCTAGATCTACTAGCGGGAGTCCGGAGACCCAGTACTTC.

The rearrangement joins TRBV27 to TRBJ2-3; 9 nucleotides match TRBD2. V trimming: 6 bases; J trimming: 1 base; junction bases outside the gene matches: 5. CDR1 and CDR2 (germline): MNHEY, SMNVEV (reference sequence). CDR3 length: 15 residues. The CDR3: CASRIIAGGTDTQYF. CDR3 coding DNA: TGTGCCAGCAGAATCATAGCGGGAGGCACAGATACGCAGTATTTT.

The V gene is TRBV5-1, the J gene TRBJ2-1; the D is unclear. The germline V and J ends were trimmed by 0 bases and 4 bases, with 11 bases remaining between them. The length of the CDR3 is 15 residues. Germline V gives CDR1 SGHRS, CDR2 YFSETQ. The CDR3 sequence is CASSLVADPYNEQFF. The CDR3 DNA is TGCGCCAGCAGCTTGGTGGCCGATCCGTACAATGAGCAGTTCTTC.

At least ten counts were recorded for this clonotype. The rearrangement joins TRBV20-1 to TRBJ2-3; D could derive from TRBD1 or TRBD2 (5 bases each). The germline gives CDR1 DFQATT, CDR2 SNEGSKA (reference sequence). Trimming shortened V by 0 bases and J by 1 base, and 11 bases separated the two germline ends. CDR3 length: 15 amino acids. CDR3 protein: CSARDLGRRTDTQYF. CDR3 nucleotides: TGCAGTGCTAGAGATCTGGGACGCCGCACAGATACGCAGTATTTT.

The chain joins TRBV18 to TRBJ1-6, with D possibly matching TRBD1 (6 bases). This CDR3 has 16 amino acids. The germline gives CDR1 KGHSH, CDR2 LQKENI. V gave up 8 bases and J gave up 0 bases, with 14 bases separating them. The CDR3 loop is CASRHTGSSYNSPLHF. Written as DNA, the CDR3 is TGTGCCAGCAGACACACAGGGAGCTCCTATAATTCACCCCTCCACTTT.

J is TRBJ1-3 and V is TRBV7-9; a possible D gene is TRBD1 (6 bases). Germline CDR1 is SEHNR and CDR2 is FQNEAQ (reference sequence). V lost 2 bases and J 4 bases, leaving 12 bases between the germline ends. The CDR3 runs to 15 residues. As DNA, the CDR3 is TGTGCCAGCAGCTTATACGGGACAAGGGGAAACACCATATATTTT. Its translation is CASSLYGTRGNTIYF.

The chain employs TRBV27 and TRBJ2-5; D gene unclear. The CDR3 spans 15 residues. Germline V CDR1 and CDR2: MNHEY, SMNVEV (reference sequence). The ends were cut back, 0 bases at V and 5 bases at J, with 13 bases in the middle. The CDR3 DNA is TGTGCCAGCAGTTTATCTAGTTTTCCGTCGGAGACCCAGTACTTC. It encodes CASSLSSFPSETQYF.

V and J are TRBV6-2 or TRBV6-3 and TRBJ1-1; D unclear. CDR1 is MNHEY, CDR2 SVGEGT, per germline. The V end lost 2 bases, the J end lost 5 bases, and 15 bases lay between the germline ends. The CDR3 totals 15 residues. In DNA form, the CDR3 reads TGTGCCAGCAGTTACCGGGTCCTCCGGAAAACTGAAGCTTTCTTT. Its translation: CASSYRVLRKTEAFF.

The J gene is TRBJ2-1, the V gene TRBV27; 8 bases are shared with TRBD2. The V and J ends lost 6 bases and 2 bases, in that order; junction bases with no gene match: 9. The germline V gene encodes CDR1 MNHEY and CDR2 SMNVEV (reference sequence). This CDR3 has 16 residues. The CDR3 here is CASSLGAGVAYNEQFF. Here the CDR3 DNA reads TGTGCCAGCAGCCTCGGAGCGGGAGTAGCCTACAATGAGCAGTTCTTC.

This sequence joins TRBV20-1 and TRBJ2-3, with 7 bases identical to TRBD2. Per the germline V gene, CDR1 is DFQATT and CDR2 is SNEGSKA (reference sequence). CDR3 length: 18 amino acids. Trimming took 5 bases from V and 1 from J; bases not matched to a gene: 18. CDR3 nucleotide sequence: TGCAGTGCTTTCCCCGCTCGACGGGCTAGCGGACGCACAGATACGCAGTATTTT. Its protein is CSAFPARRASGRTDTQYF.

The J gene is TRBJ2-1, the V gene TRBV6-5, with unresolved D. V lost 4 bases to trimming and J lost 4 bases, with 11 bases between them. Looked up from germline, CDR1 is MNHEY and CDR2 is SVGAGI. The CDR3 consists of 14 residues. The CDR3: CASSWASKYNEQFF. The CDR3 DNA is TGTGCCAGCAGTTGGGCCTCTAAATACAATGAGCAGTTCTTC.

V is TRBV7-3 and J is TRBJ2-2, with 15 bases identical to TRBD2. V gave up 5 bases and J gave up 7 bases; unmatched junction bases: 8. In germline, CDR1 is SGHTA, CDR2 FQGTGA. CDR3 length: 17 residues. The CDR3 DNA is TGTGCCAGCAGCCTTGGACTAGCGGGAGGGCTTGGCGGGGAGCTGTTTTTT. Its translation is CASSLGLAGGLGGELFF.

This clonotype was detected only a few times. The J gene is TRBJ1-1, the V gene TRBV4-1; 8 bases agree with TRBD1. The CDR3 sequence is 15 residues long. Germline V CDR1 and CDR2: MGHRA, YSYEKL. V gave up 4 bases and J gave up 0 bases; unmatched junction bases: 4. The CDR3 sequence: CASSRGQGMNTEAFF. The CDR3 DNA reads as TGCGCCAGCAGCCGCGGACAGGGAATGAACACTGAAGCTTTCTTT.

This clonotype was seen a handful of times. The gene calls are TRBV20-1 and TRBJ1-1; possibly TRBD1 for D (6 bases). The germline V gene has CDR1 DFQATT and CDR2 SNEGSKA (reference sequence). This CDR3 comprises 11 residues. The CDR3 DNA reads as TGCAGGGTCGACAGGCGTCCTGAAGCTTTCTTT. The encoded protein is CRVDRRPEAFF.

The chain employs TRBV11-2 and TRBJ2-7; D is possibly TRBD1 (5 bases). CDR1 and CDR2 from the germline V gene are SGHAT and FQNNGV. There are 11 residues in the CDR3. V lost 3 bases and J 5 bases, leaving 5 bases between the germline ends. The CDR3 bases are TGTGCCAGCAGCTTGACAGACGAGCAGTACTTC. Translating it yields CASSLTDEQYF. The whole variable domain, filled in from reference TRBV11-2 and TRBJ2-7, reads EAGVAQSPRYKIIEKRQSVAFWCNPISGHATLYWYQQILGQGPKLLIQFQNNGVVDDSQLPKDRFSAERLKGVDSTLKIQPAKLEDSAVYLCASSLTDEQYFGPGTRLTVT.

The rearrangement joins TRBV7-3 to TRBJ1-2; maybe TRBD1 (5 bases). Germline V gives CDR1 SGHTA, CDR2 FQGTGA. The CDR3 is made up of 14 amino acids. V lost 5 bases and J 8 bases, leaving 18 bases between the germline ends. The CDR3 DNA reads TGTGCCAGCAGCCCAAACCGGGACGGTGGGGGCTACACCTTC. Its translation is CASSPNRDGGGYTF.

This clonotype has just a few counts. V usage is TRBV7-3 and J usage is TRBJ2-7; D may be TRBD2 (6 bases). Germline V gene lookup returns CDR1 SGHTA and CDR2 FQGTGA. The CDR3 is 15 residues long. Trimming pared 1 base from V and 0 bases from J, leaving 10 bases between. DNA for the CDR3: TGTGCCAGCAGCTTAAAAGCGGGCCCCTCCTACGAGCAGTACTTC. Protein sequence: CASSLKAGPSYEQYF.

This clonotype was counted only a few times. The rearrangement joins TRBV4-1 to TRBJ1-2; 7 positions agree with TRBD1. The CDR3 has 13 residues. V trimming: 2 bases; J trimming: 14 bases; junction bases outside the gene matches: 11. The germline V gene has CDR1 MGHRA and CDR2 YSYEKL. The CDR3 is CASSQPFDRVGTF. The DNA of the CDR3 is TGCGCCAGCAGCCAACCCTTCGACAGGGTGGGGACCTTC.

The chain combines TRBV7-3 with TRBJ1-5; no firm D call. V was trimmed by 0 bases and J by 9 bases, leaving 9 bases between them. The CDR3 sequence is 13 residues long. From germline, CDR1 is SGHTA and CDR2 FQGTGA. The CDR3 loop reads CASSLTKWGPQHF. The CDR3 DNA follows: TGTGCCAGCAGCTTAACCAAGTGGGGGCCCCAGCATTTT.

The V and J genes are TRBV19 and TRBJ1-2, with D uncertain. There are 14 residues in the CDR3. Trimming took off 5 bases at V and 7 bases at J, with 17 bases between the two ends. Germline values: CDR1 LNHDA, CDR2 SQIVND (reference sequence). CDR3 in DNA: TGTGCCAGTAGTCCAACGACCCCTCGGTCTGGCTACACCTTC. Residues: CASSPTTPRSGYTF. The whole variable domain, remainder taken from reference TRBV19 and TRBJ1-2, is DGGITQSPKYLFRKEGQNVTLSCEQNLNHDAMYWYRQDPGQGLRLIYYSQIVNDFQKGDIAEGYSVSREKKESFPLTVTSAQKNPTAFYLCASSPTTPRSGYTFGSGTRLTVV.